A single sample is the source of the 21 T cell receptor beta chains below, sequenced in a study of CD8+CD57+ T cells in acquired aplastic anemia. CD8+CD57+ cell expansion had been shown by flow cytometry in patients chosen for sequencing. It was genomic DNA that served as the template for profiling TCR beta VDJ and CDR3. TCRdb re-called the reads with MiXCR, one entry per CDR3 protein. Counted here are around 430,000 distinct CDR3 sequences, around a third occurring once; the ten biggest clones make up approximately 0.82%. The specimen sequenced was sorted CD4+, CD8+, or CD8+CD57+ T cells (not recorded which) from PBMCs. The receptors shown here come from a human donor with aplastic anemia.

This clonotype was recorded a few times. V usage is TRBV24-1 and J usage is TRBJ2-7, with D tentatively TRBD2 (5 bases). The CDR3 runs to 12 residues. CDR1 is KGHDR and CDR2 is SFDVKD in the germline V gene. Trimming stripped 10 bases from V and 2 bases from J, with 11 bases between. CDR3 sequence (DNA): TGTGCCACAAAACGGGGTCCCTACGAGCAGTACTTC. Translated: CATKRGPYEQYF.

This clonotype was counted a few times. The V and J genes are TRBV5-5 and TRBJ1-2, with TRBD1 matching 10 bases. The CDR3 runs 14 residues. V dropped 5 bases and J dropped 8; count of bases not matched to a gene: 9. Germline values: CDR1 SGHKS, CDR2 YYEKEE (reference sequence). The CDR3 DNA is TGTGCCAGCAGGCCGGGACAGGGGAGGCACGGCTACACCTTC. This codes for CASRPGQGRHGYTF.

Of note for this clonotype: This may be a read error, as it is one base from a much larger clone. This rearrangement joins TRBV2 to TRBJ2-1; possible D gene TRBD2, 5 bases. The CDR3 runs 13 residues. Germline values: CDR1 SNHLY, CDR2 FYNNEI. The CDR3 DNA sequence: TGTGCCAGCAGTGTAGGAGGTTACAATGAGCAGCTCTTC. Encoded protein: CASSVGGYNEQLF.

This clonotype was counted many times. The rearrangement uses TRBV14 and TRBJ2-7, with D perhaps TRBD1 (6 bases). The V end lost 1 base, the J end lost 3 bases, and 7 bases lay between the germline ends. Germline CDR1 is SGHDN and CDR2 is FVKESK. The length of the CDR3 is 13 residues. The DNA of the CDR3 is TGTGCCAGCAGCCAAGCGGGACACTACGAGCAGTACTTC. Its protein is CASSQAGHYEQYF.

This rearrangement joins TRBV19 to TRBJ2-7; 7 nucleotides line up with TRBD1. Germline loops: CDR1 LNHDA, CDR2 SQIVND (reference sequence). The CDR3 is 13 residues long. V was clipped by 5 bases and J by 3 bases; unmatched bases: 4. CDR3 in amino acids: CASSLRTGYEQYV. Written as DNA, the CDR3 is TGTGCCAGTAGTTTGAGGACAGGCTACGAGCAGTACGTC.

On this clonotype: A read error may produce the germline difference seen at one junction end. This chain uses TRBV5-1 with TRBJ1-2, with D possibly matching TRBD1 (5 bases). The CDR3 covers 13 residues. Germline values: CDR1 SGHRS, CDR2 YFSETQ. CDR3 nucleotides: TGCGCCAGCAGCTCGGGACGGAACTATGGCTGCACCTTC. Translation gives CASSSGRNYGCTF.

This clonotype was detected once. This may be a read error: a much more frequent sequence differs by one nucleotide. The gene calls are TRBV20-1 and TRBJ2-7; D gene uncertain. The CDR3 totals 12 residues. V shed 1 base and J shed 2 bases, with 6 bases lying between them. Germline CDR1 is DFQATT and CDR2 is SNEGSKA (reference sequence). This chain's CDR3 is CSARGIAYEQYF. CDR3 sequence (DNA): TGCAGTGCTAGAGGGATAGCCTACGAGCAGTACTTC.

J is TRBJ1-4 and V is TRBV20-1; D gene ambiguous. V gave up 0 bases and J gave up 3 bases, with 11 bases separating them. CDR1 and CDR2 from the germline V gene are DFQATT and SNEGSKA (reference sequence). The CDR3 consists of 15 residues. The CDR3 spells CSARDNLRSNEKLFF. CDR3 bases: TGCAGTGCTAGAGATAATCTTCGTTCTAATGAAAAACTGTTTTTT.

The chain carries TRBV20-1 and TRBJ2-7; D may be TRBD1 or TRBD2 (5 bases each). The CDR3 has 15 amino acids. Germline CDR1 is DFQATT and CDR2 is SNEGSKA (reference sequence). With 6 bases removed from V and 1 base from J, the gap between germline ends came to 19 bases. Here the CDR3 reads CSARTAEQESYEQYF. CDR3 sequence (DNA): TGCAGTGCGCGGACTGCTGAACAGGAGTCCTACGAGCAGTACTTC.

The V gene is TRBV11-1, the J gene TRBJ1-5; the D is unclear. CDR1 and CDR2 from the germline V gene are SGHAT and FQDESV (reference sequence). Trimming took off 5 bases at V and 0 bases at J, with 8 bases between the two ends. The CDR3 runs to 14 residues. CDR3 residues: CASSPGSSNQPQHF. For the CDR3, the DNA is TGTGCCAGCAGCCCCGGCAGTAGCAATCAGCCCCAGCATTTT.

This chain connects TRBV11-2 to TRBJ2-7, with 12 bases lining up with TRBD2. In germline, CDR1 is SGHAT, CDR2 FQNNGV. CDR3 length: 17 amino acids. V trimming: 7 bases; J trimming: 3 bases; junction bases outside the gene matches: 13. The CDR3 DNA sequence: TGTGCCAGCACCATCGGACTAGCGGGACTCCTTGGCTACGAGCAGTACTTC. This translates into CASTIGLAGLLGYEQYF.

This clonotype was seen repeatedly, ten times or more. The J gene is TRBJ1-6, the V gene TRBV5-1; D is uncertain. Germline values: CDR1 SGHRS, CDR2 YFSETQ. V was pared by 4 bases and J by 7 bases, with 18 bases between. This CDR3 contains 16 residues. CDR3 loop: CASSLDGRVINSPLHF. The CDR3 DNA is TGCGCCAGCAGCCTAGATGGACGGGTGATCAATTCACCCCTCCACTTT.

With respect to this clonotype: This clone may be a read error of a much larger clone one base away. The genes are TRBV20-1 and TRBJ1-6; 8 bases line up with TRBD1. Germline CDR1 is DFQATT and CDR2 is SNEGSKA (reference sequence). Germline trimming cut 6 bases from V and 8 bases from J; bases unmatched to any gene: 9. The CDR3 covers 14 residues. CDR3: CSATDRANDSPLHF. CDR3 in DNA: TGCAGTGCAACGGACAGGGCGAATGATTCACCCCTCCACTTT.

There are a few counts of this clonotype. As the CDR3 is not closed by the conserved phenylalanine or tryptophan, this likely results from a read error. J is TRBJ2-3 and V is TRBV20-1; 11 nucleotides align to TRBD2. The germline CDR1 and CDR2 sequences are DFQATT and SNEGSKA (reference sequence). Trimming removed 3 bases from V and 4 bases from J; junction bases left unmatched: 6. The CDR3 consists of 15 residues. In DNA, the CDR3 is TGCAGTGCTAGTCCGCTAGCGGGAGGTGCAGATACGCAGTATTCT. Translated: CSASPLAGGADTQYS.

This clonotype was recorded at least ten times. The chain uses TRBV14 and TRBJ1-6, with 7 nucleotides matching TRBD1. The J segment lost 7 bases and the V segment lost 4 bases, leaving 4 bases of the junction unmatched. The CDR3 has 14 amino acids. Germline V gene sequence: CDR1 SGHDN, CDR2 FVKESK. DNA of the CDR3: TGTGCCAGCAGCCCGACAGGGTTCAATTCACCCCTCCACTTT. Translation: CASSPTGFNSPLHF. The full variable domain, in which reference TRBV14 and TRBJ1-6 provide the parts outside the CDR3, is EAGVTQFPSHSVIEKGQTVTLRCDPISGHDNLYWYRRVMGKEIKFLLHFVKESKQDESGMPNNRFLAERTGGTYSTLKVQPAELEDSGVYFCASSPTGFNSPLHFGNGTRLTVT.

This chain's CDR3 is CASSPGLLLAGGRNEQFF. The CDR3 DNA follows: TGTGCCAGCAGCCCCGGCCTGCTACTAGCGGGGGGGCGGAATGAGCAGTTCTTC. The chain has TRBV11-1 and TRBJ2-1; 13 bases align to TRBD2. V gave up 5 bases and J gave up 7 bases; unmatched junction bases: 14. The CDR3 contains 18 residues. Germline V gives CDR1 SGHAT, CDR2 FQDESV (reference sequence). Based on the CDR3 plus reference TRBV11-1 and TRBJ2-1, the full variable domain is EAEVAQSPRYKITEKSQAVAFWCDPISGHATLYWYRQILGQGPELLVQFQDESVVDDSQLPKDRFSAERLKGVDSTLKIQPAELGDSAMYLCASSPGLLLAGGRNEQFFGPGTRLTVL.

Only a few counts were recorded for this clonotype. The chain has TRBV11-2 and TRBJ1-2; D possibly corresponds to TRBD1 (5 bases). CDR1 SGHAT and CDR2 FQNNGV come from the germline V gene. Trimming left V 3 bases short and J 7 bases short, with 21 bases between. The CDR3 has 16 amino acids. The CDR3, as DNA: TGTGCCAGCAGCTTGGGTCACGGGACGGATAATCGTGGCTACACCTTC. Translated, it gives CASSLGHGTDNRGYTF.

V gene TRBV9 combines with J gene TRBJ1-4; a weak D match, TRBD1 (5 bases). Germline V gene sequence: CDR1 SGDLS, CDR2 YYNGEE. V lost 3 bases and J lost 8, with 14 bases in between. This CDR3 has 14 residues. The CDR3 coding sequence is TGTGCCAGCAGCGCGAGGGGATTAGGGGAAAAACTGTTTTTT. It is translated as CASSARGLGEKLFF.

On this clonotype: It may be a read error: a sequence one base away is much more abundant. The chain employs TRBV24-1 and TRBJ1-2, with D perhaps TRBD1 (6 bases). The CDR3 sequence is 14 residues long. Germline V gene sequence: CDR1 KGHDR, CDR2 SFDVKD. Trimming took 5 bases from V and 2 from J, leaving 11 bases between them. The CDR3 here is CATSGLTGNYGYTF. In DNA, the CDR3 is TGTGCCACCAGTGGTCTGACAGGCAACTATGGCTACACCTTC.

This clonotype was found once. The gene calls are TRBV2 and TRBJ1-2, with 10 bases that match TRBD1. V gave up 6 bases and J gave up 5 bases; unmatched junction bases: 3. This CDR3 comprises 13 residues. CDR1 and CDR2 (germline): SNHLY, FYNNEI. In nucleotides, the CDR3 is TGTGCCAGCAGCATGGGACAGGGGTATGGCTACACCTTC. This sequence encodes CASSMGQGYGYTF. The complete variable domain, with remaining parts taken from reference TRBV2 and TRBJ1-2, reads EPEVTQTPSHQVTQMGQEVILRCVPISNHLYFYWYRQILGQKVEFLVSFYNNEISEKSEIFDDQFSVERPDGSNFTLKIRSTKLEDSAMYFCASSMGQGYGYTFGSGTRLTVV.

This clonotype was seen many times. The chain joins TRBV6-5 to TRBJ1-1; D uncertain. This CDR3 contains 13 residues. Germline V lookup: CDR1 MNHEY, CDR2 SVGAGI. The germline V and J ends were trimmed by 0 bases and 6 bases, with 8 bases remaining between them. The CDR3 DNA reads TGTGCCAGCAGTTACTCCGTTGGGCCTGAAGCTTTCTTT. Translated: CASSYSVGPEAFF.